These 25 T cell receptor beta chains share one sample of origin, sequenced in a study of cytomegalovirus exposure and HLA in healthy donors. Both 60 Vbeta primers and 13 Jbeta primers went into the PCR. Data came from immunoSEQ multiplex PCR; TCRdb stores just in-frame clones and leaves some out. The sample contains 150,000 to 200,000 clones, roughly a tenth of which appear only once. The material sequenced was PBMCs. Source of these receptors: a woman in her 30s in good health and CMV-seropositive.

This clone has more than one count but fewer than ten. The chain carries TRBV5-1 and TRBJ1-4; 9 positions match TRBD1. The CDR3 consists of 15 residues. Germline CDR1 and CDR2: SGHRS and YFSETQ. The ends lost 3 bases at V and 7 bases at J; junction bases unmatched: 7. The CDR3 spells CASSSLTGGAEKLFF. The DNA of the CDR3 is TGCGCCAGCAGCTCTTTGACAGGGGGGGCTGAAAAACTGTTTTTT.

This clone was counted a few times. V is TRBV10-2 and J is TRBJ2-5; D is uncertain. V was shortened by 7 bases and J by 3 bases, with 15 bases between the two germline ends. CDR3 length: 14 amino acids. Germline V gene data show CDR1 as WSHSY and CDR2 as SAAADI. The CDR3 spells CASNRRGQKETQYF. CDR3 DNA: TGCGCCAGCAATAGGCGCGGTCAGAAAGAGACCCAGTACTTC.

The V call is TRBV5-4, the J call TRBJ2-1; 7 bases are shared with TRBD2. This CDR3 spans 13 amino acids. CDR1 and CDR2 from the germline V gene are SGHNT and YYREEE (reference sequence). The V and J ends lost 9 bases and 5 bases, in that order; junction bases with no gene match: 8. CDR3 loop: CATAGVGDNEQFF. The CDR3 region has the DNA TGTGCCACTGCGGGAGTCGGCGACAATGAGCAGTTCTTC.

CDR3: CASSPKDRGIMNTEAFF. CDR3 DNA: TGTGCCAGCAGTCCGAAGGACAGGGGGATAATGAACACTGAAGCTTTCTTT. The chain combines TRBV14 with TRBJ1-1; 10 nucleotides agree with TRBD1. This CDR3 region has 17 residues. V gave up 6 bases and J gave up 0 bases; unmatched junction bases: 10. Looked up from germline, CDR1 is SGHDN and CDR2 is FVKESK.

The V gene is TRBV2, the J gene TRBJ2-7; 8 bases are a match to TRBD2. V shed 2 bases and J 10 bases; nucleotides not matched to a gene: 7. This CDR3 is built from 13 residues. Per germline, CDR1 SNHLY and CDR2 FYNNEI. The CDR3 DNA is TGTGCCAGCAGTGAAATCGGGAGGGTTAATCAGTACTTC. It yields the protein CASSEIGRVNQYF.

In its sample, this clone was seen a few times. CDR3 in DNA: TGTGCCAGCAGCTTAGACGGGAACTATGGCTACACCTTC. Amino acid sequence: CASSLDGNYGYTF. The V and J genes are TRBV5-6 and TRBJ1-2; no definite D call. This CDR3 has 13 residues. Trimming cost V 2 bases and J 2 bases, with 7 bases left between them. From germline, CDR1 is SGHDT and CDR2 YYEEEE.

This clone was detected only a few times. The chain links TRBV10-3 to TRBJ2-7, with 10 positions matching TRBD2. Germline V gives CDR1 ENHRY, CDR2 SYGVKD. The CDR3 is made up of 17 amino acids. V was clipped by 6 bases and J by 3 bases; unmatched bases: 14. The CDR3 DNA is TGTGCCATCAGCCCTCCTCTCCTAGCGGGAGCTAGCTACGAGCAGTACTTC. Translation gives CAISPPLLAGASYEQYF.

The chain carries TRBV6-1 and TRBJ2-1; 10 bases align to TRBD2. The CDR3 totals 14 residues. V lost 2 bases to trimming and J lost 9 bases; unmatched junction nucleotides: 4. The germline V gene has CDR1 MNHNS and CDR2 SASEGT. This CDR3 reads CASSELAGVSEQFF. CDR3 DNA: TGTGCCAGCAGTGAACTAGCGGGAGTTAGTGAGCAGTTCTTC.

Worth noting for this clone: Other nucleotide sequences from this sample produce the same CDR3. CDR3 DNA: TGTGCCAGCAGCTTGAGACGGGTTCCTTACGAGCAGTACTTC. It encodes CASSLRRVPYEQYF. This chain links TRBV5-6 with TRBJ2-7, with D unclear. This CDR3 has 14 amino acids. The germline V gene encodes CDR1 SGHDT and CDR2 YYEEEE. V dropped 1 base and J dropped 4 bases, with 12 bases sitting between them.

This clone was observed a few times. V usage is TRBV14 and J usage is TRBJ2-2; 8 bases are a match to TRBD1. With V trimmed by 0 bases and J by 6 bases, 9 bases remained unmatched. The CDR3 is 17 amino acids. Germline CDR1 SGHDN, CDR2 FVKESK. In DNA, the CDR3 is TGTGCCAGCAGCCAAGATCTGGGGAGACAGGGGTCCGGGGAGCTGTTTTTT. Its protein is CASSQDLGRQGSGELFF.

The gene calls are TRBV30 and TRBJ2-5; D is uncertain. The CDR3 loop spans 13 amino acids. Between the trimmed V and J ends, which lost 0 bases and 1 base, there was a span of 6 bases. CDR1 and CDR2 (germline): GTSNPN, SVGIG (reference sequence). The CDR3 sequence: CAWSVPSQETQYF. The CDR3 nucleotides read TGTGCCTGGAGTGTCCCCAGCCAAGAGACCCAGTACTTC.

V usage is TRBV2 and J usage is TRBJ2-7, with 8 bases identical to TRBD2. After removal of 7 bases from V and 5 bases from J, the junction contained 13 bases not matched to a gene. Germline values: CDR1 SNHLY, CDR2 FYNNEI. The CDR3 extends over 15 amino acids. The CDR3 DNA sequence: TGTGCCAGCACGCGCGGGAGGTCCACCCAGCACGAGCAGTACTTC. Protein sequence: CASTRGRSTQHEQYF.

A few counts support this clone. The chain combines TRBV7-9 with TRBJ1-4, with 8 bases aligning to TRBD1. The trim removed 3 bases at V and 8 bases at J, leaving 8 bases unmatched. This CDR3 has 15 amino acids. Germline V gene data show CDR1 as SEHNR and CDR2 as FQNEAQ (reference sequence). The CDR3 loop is CASSFNRGLSEKLFF. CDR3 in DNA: TGTGCCAGCAGCTTTAACAGGGGGTTGAGCGAAAAACTGTTTTTT.

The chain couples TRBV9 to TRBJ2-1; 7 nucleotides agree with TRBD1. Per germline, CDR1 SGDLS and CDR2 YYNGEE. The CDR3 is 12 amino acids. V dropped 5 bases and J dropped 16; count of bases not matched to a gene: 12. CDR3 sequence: CASSGPRQGKFF. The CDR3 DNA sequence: TGTGCCAGCAGTGGCCCAAGACAGGGTAAATTCTTC. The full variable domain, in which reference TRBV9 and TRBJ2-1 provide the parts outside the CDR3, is DSGVTQTPKHLITATGQRVTLRCSPRSGDLSVYWYQQSLDQGLQFLIQYYNGEERAKGNILERFSAQQFPDLHSELNLSSLELGDSALYFCASSGPRQGKFFGPGTRLTVL.

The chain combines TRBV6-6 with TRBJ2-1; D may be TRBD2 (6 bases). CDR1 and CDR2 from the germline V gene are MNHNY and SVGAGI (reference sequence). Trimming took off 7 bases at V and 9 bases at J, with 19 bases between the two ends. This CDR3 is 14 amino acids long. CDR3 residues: CASTGQEGLIEQFF. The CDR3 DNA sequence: TGTGCCAGCACGGGCCAGGAGGGCCTCATTGAGCAGTTCTTC.

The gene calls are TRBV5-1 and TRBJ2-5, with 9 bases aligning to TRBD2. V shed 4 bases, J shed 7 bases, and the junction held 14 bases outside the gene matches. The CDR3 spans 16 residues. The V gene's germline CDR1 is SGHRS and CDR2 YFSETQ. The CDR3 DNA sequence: TGCGCCAGCAGCCTGTCCCCGGCGGGAGGGCGTGGGACCCAGTACTTC. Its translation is CASSLSPAGGRGTQYF. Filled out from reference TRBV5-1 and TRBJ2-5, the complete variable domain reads KAGVTQTPRYLIKTRGQQVTLSCSPISGHRSVSWYQQTPGQGLQFLFEYFSETQRNKGNFPGRFSGRQFSNSRSEMNVSTLELGDSALYLCASSLSPAGGRGTQYFGPGTRLLVL.

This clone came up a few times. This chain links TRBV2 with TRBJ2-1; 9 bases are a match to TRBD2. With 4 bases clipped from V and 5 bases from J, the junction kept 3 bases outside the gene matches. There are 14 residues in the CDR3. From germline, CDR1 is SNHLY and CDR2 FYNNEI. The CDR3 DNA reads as TGTGCCAGCAGTGCGGCTAGCGGGGACAATGAGCAGTTCTTC. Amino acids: CASSAASGDNEQFF. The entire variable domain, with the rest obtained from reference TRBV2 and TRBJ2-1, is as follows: EPEVTQTPSHQVTQMGQEVILRCVPISNHLYFYWYRQILGQKVEFLVSFYNNEISEKSEIFDDQFSVERPDGSNFTLKIRSTKLEDSAMYFCASSAASGDNEQFFGPGTRLTVL.

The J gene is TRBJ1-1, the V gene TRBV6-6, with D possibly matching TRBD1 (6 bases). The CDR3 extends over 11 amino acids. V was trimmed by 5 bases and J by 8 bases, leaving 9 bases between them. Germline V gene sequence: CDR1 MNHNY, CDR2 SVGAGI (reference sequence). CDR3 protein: CASSPGQEAFF. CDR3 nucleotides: TGTGCCAGCAGTCCCGGACAGGAAGCTTTCTTT.

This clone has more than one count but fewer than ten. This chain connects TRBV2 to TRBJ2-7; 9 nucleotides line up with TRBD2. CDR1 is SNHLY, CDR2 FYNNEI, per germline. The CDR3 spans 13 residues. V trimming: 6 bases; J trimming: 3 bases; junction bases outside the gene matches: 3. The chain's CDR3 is CASRAGGYYEQYF. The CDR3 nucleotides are TGTGCCAGCAGGGCGGGAGGGTACTACGAGCAGTACTTC.

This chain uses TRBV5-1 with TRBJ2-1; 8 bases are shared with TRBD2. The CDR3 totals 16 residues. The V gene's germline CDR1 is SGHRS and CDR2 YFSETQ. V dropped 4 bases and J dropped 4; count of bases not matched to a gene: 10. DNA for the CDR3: TGCGCCAGCAGCGATGGCGAAGTAGCGGGGTACAATGAGCAGTTCTTC. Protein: CASSDGEVAGYNEQFF.

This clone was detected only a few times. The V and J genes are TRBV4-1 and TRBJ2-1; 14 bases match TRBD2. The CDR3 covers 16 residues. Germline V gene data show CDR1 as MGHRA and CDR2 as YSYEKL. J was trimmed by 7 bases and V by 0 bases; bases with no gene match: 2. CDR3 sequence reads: CASSQEGLAGANEQFF. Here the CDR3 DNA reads TGCGCCAGCAGCCAAGAGGGACTAGCGGGAGCTAATGAGCAGTTCTTC.

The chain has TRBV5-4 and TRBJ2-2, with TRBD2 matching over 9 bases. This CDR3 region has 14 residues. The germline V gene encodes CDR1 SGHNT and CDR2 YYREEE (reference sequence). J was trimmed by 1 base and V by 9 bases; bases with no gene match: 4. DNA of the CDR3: TGTGCCATCAATAGCGGGAGGAACACCGGGGAGCTGTTTTTT. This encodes CAINSGRNTGELFF.

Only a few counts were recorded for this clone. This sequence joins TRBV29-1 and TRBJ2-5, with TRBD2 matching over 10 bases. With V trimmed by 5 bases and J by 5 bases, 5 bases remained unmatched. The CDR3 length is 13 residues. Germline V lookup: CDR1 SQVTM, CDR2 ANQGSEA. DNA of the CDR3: TGCAGCGTTTGCCTAGCGGGAGTGGAGACCCAGTACTTC. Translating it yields CSVCLAGVETQYF.

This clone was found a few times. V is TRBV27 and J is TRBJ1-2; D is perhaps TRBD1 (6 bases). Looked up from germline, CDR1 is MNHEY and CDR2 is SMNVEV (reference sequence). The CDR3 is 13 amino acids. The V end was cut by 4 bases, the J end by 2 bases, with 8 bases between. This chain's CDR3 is CASSSTGNYGYTF. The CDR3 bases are TGTGCCAGCAGTTCCACAGGGAACTATGGCTACACCTTC.

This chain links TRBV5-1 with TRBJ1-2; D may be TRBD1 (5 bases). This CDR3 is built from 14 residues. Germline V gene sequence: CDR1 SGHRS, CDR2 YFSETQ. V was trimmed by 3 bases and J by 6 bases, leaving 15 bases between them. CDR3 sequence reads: CASSSTWGENGYTF. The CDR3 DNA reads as TGCGCCAGCAGCTCCACCTGGGGGGAAAATGGCTACACCTTC. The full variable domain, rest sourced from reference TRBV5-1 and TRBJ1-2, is KAGVTQTPRYLIKTRGQQVTLSCSPISGHRSVSWYQQTPGQGLQFLFEYFSETQRNKGNFPGRFSGRQFSNSRSEMNVSTLELGDSALYLCASSSTWGENGYTFGSGTRLTVV.